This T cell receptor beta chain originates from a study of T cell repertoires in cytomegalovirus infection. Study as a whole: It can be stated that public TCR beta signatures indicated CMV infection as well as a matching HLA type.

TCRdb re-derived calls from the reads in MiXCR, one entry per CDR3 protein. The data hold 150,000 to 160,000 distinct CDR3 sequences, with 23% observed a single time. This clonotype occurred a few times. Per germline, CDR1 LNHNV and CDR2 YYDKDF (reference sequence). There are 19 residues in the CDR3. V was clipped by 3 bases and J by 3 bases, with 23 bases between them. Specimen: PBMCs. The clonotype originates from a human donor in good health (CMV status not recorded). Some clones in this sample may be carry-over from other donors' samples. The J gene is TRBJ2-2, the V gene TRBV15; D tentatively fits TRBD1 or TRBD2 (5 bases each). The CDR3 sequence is CATSSQQGETKEDTGELFF. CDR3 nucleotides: TGTGCCACCAGCAGCCAGCAAGGGGAAACGAAGGAGGACACCGGGGAGCTGTTTTTT.